The T cell receptor (beta chain) described here comes from a study of cytomegalovirus exposure and HLA in healthy donors. Study in general: Unique TCRs from HLA-typed donors, 70 million to 85 million of them, were held in an early data release.

Points on this clone: Its specificity is not known.

Study results and caveats: A missense variant in DCLRE1C was later tied to TCR beta V- and J-gene trimming. In most subjects, TCR beta sequences reportedly gave accurate predictions of HLA-A and HLA-B alleles. The study recorded 150 to 200 TCR beta chains that were cytomegalovirus-associated.

The CDR3 extends over 16 amino acids. Per the germline V gene, CDR1 is SGDLS and CDR2 is YYNGEE. Between the trimmed V and J ends, which lost 4 bases and 0 bases, there was a span of 17 bases. The primer mix had 60 Vbeta and 13 Jbeta primers. Sequenced by immunoSEQ multiplex PCR; TCRdb stores in-frame clones only, minus some. Among fewer than 200,000 clones listed, roughly 80% were seen once. The source material was PBMCs. The chain is built from TRBV9 and TRBJ2-7; possible D gene TRBD2, 6 bases. The sequence was collected from a woman aged 18-35 years in good health and CMV-seronegative. The CDR3 DNA follows: TGTGCCAGCAGCCCCTTGCTCGGGGGACGCTCCTACGAGCAGTACTTC. This gives the protein CASSPLLGGRSYEQYF.